Listed here are 25 T cell receptor beta chains from one sample, sequenced in a study of T-cell memory formation after mild COVID-19. MiXCR was run by TCRdb on the 5' RACE reads, yielding one entry per CDR3 protein. The sample includes fewer than 700,000 distinct CDR3 sequences, roughly a fifth seen only once; the top ten take under 8.5%. What was sequenced was PBMCs or a T cell subset sorted from them (not recorded which). The receptors were sampled from an adult woman who had mild COVID-19 (a few samples of this study predate the infection). Cell type and time point are not known.

This clonotype has a handful of counts. V gene TRBV9 combines with J gene TRBJ2-7; TRBD2 agrees at 14 bases. Germline loops: CDR1 SGDLS, CDR2 YYNGEE. J lost 0 bases, V lost 3 bases, and 8 bases had no gene match. The CDR3 runs to 18 residues. The CDR3 reads CASSGGLAGGSGSYEQYF. The DNA for the CDR3 is TGTGCCAGCAGCGGAGGACTAGCGGGGGGCTCCGGCTCCTACGAGCAGTACTTC.

This clonotype was observed a few times. The chain has TRBV12-3 or TRBV12-4 and TRBJ2-7; 7 bases fit TRBD1. V was pared by 6 bases and J by 2 bases, with 10 bases of the junction left unmatched. This CDR3 is 15 amino acids long. Here the CDR3 reads CASRKGTEFPYEQYF. For the CDR3, the DNA is TGTGCCAGCAGGAAAGGGACAGAATTTCCCTACGAGCAGTACTTC.

This clonotype was counted a few times. The chain couples TRBV19 to TRBJ2-1; D not certain. Per the germline V gene, CDR1 is LNHDA and CDR2 is SQIVND (reference sequence). The ends were cut back, 10 bases at V and 3 bases at J, with 10 bases in the middle. This CDR3 is 12 amino acids long. The DNA of the CDR3 is TGTGCCACCCAGTCCGTCTACAATGAGCAGTTCTTC. This translates into CATQSVYNEQFF.

This clonotype was detected many times. The chain combines TRBV7-3 with TRBJ2-3; no clear D. V lost 4 bases and J 0 bases, leaving 5 bases between the germline ends. The CDR3 is 13 amino acids. Germline V gene sequence: CDR1 SGHTA, CDR2 FQGTGA. The CDR3 protein is CASSSSSTDTQYF. CDR3 nucleotides: TGTGCCAGCAGCTCCTCTAGCACAGATACGCAGTATTTT.

The V gene is TRBV30, the J gene TRBJ1-2; D uncertain. The CDR3 spans 11 residues. The V gene's germline CDR1 is GTSNPN and CDR2 SVGIG (reference sequence). The ends were cut back, 5 bases at V and 3 bases at J, with 7 bases in the middle. CDR3 sequence (DNA): TGTGCCTGGTCCCAGTACTATGGCTACACCTTC. Protein sequence: CAWSQYYGYTF.

The chain has TRBV11-2 and TRBJ1-4; 7 bases align to TRBD1. V lost 5 bases and J lost 7; bases outside the gene matches: 7. CDR1 is SGHAT, CDR2 FQNNGV, per germline. CDR3 length equals 14 residues. CDR3 loop: CASSVRGWFEKLFF. CDR3 sequence (DNA): TGTGCCAGCAGCGTCAGGGGGTGGTTTGAAAAACTGTTTTTT.

This rearrangement joins TRBV18 to TRBJ2-5; 8 bases agree with TRBD1. This CDR3 is 13 amino acids long. Germline trimming cut 5 bases from V and 5 bases from J; bases unmatched to any gene: 4. Germline assignment: CDR1 KGHSH and CDR2 LQKENI. The CDR3 DNA reads TGTGCCAGCTCATACCAGGGGGCTGAGACCCAGTACTTC. This gives the protein CASSYQGAETQYF.

The chain links TRBV7-2 to TRBJ2-1, with unresolved D. The CDR3 runs 13 residues. Germline loops: CDR1 SGHTA, CDR2 FQGNSA. Between the trimmed V and J ends, which lost 3 bases and 7 bases, there was a span of 10 bases. The CDR3 spells CASSFRAVNEQFF. As DNA, the CDR3 is TGTGCCAGCAGCTTTAGGGCCGTGAATGAGCAGTTCTTC.

This chain connects TRBV7-3 to TRBJ2-1, with a possible D match to TRBD2 (5 bases). This CDR3 spans 12 amino acids. Germline-derived CDR1 and CDR2 are SGHTA and FQGTGA. V was cut by 5 bases and J by 8 bases, with 10 bases left in between. The CDR3 region is CASSPPGDEQFF. The CDR3 nucleotides are TGTGCCAGCAGCCCGCCCGGGGATGAGCAGTTCTTC. Complete variable domain (other parts from reference TRBV7-3 and TRBJ2-1): GAGVSQTPSNKVTEKGKYVELRCDPISGHTALYWYRQSLGQGPEFLIYFQGTGAADDSGLPNDRFFAVRPEGSVSTLKIQRTERGDSAVYLCASSPPGDEQFFGPGTRLTVL.

This clonotype showed up just a few times. The chain has TRBV6-1 and TRBJ1-2, with 7 bases identical to TRBD1. The CDR3 runs to 13 residues. Germline CDR1 reads MNHNS; CDR2 reads SASEGT. J was trimmed by 0 bases and V by 7 bases; bases with no gene match: 2. Here the CDR3 reads CASMGTANYGYTF. CDR3 nucleotides: TGTGCCAGCATGGGGACAGCTAACTATGGCTACACCTTC.

V is TRBV5-1 and J is TRBJ1-4, with TRBD1 matching over 7 bases. Germline CDR1 SGHRS, CDR2 YFSETQ. Trimming at V came to 4 bases and at J to 3 bases, leaving 9 bases not matched to a gene. The CDR3 is made up of 16 amino acids. The CDR3 nucleotides read TGCGCCAGCAGCGCCGGCTACAGGGGATCTAATGAAAAACTGTTTTTT. Residues: CASSAGYRGSNEKLFF. Supplemented by reference TRBV5-1 and TRBJ1-4, the full variable domain reads KAGVTQTPRYLIKTRGQQVTLSCSPISGHRSVSWYQQTPGQGLQFLFEYFSETQRNKGNFPGRFSGRQFSNSRSEMNVSTLELGDSALYLCASSAGYRGSNEKLFFGSGTQLSVL.

This clonotype was detected a few times. This rearrangement joins TRBV10-3 to TRBJ1-3; D is possibly TRBD1 (6 bases). Trimming pared 7 bases from V and 4 bases from J, leaving 11 bases between. CDR1 ENHRY and CDR2 SYGVKD come from the germline V gene. The CDR3 is 13 amino acids. The CDR3 loop is CAITRDIGNTIYF. CDR3 sequence (DNA): TGTGCCATCACTCGGGACATCGGAAACACCATATATTTT.

This chain links TRBV9 with TRBJ2-2; the D is unclear. Trimming removed 0 bases at V and 6 bases at J, with 9 bases between. The CDR3 is 14 residues long. Germline values: CDR1 SGDLS, CDR2 YYNGEE. The CDR3 DNA follows: TGTGCCAGCAGCGTAGAACCCAAACCCGGGGAGCTGTTTTTT. Translation: CASSVEPKPGELFF.

This rearrangement joins TRBV24-1 to TRBJ2-3; D may correspond to TRBD1 or TRBD2 (5 bases each). Germline V gene lookup returns CDR1 KGHDR and CDR2 SFDVKD. CDR3 length equals 17 residues. Trimming shortened V by 4 bases and J by 1 base, and 17 bases separated the two germline ends. This chain's CDR3 is CATSDPMPGTGTDTQYF. Here the CDR3 DNA reads TGTGCCACCAGTGACCCCATGCCAGGGACCGGCACAGATACGCAGTATTTT.

This chain links TRBV4-1 with TRBJ2-5; D might be TRBD1 (6 bases). V gave up 1 base and J gave up 4 bases, with 16 bases separating them. The CDR3 is 16 residues long. Germline assignment: CDR1 MGHRA and CDR2 YSYEKL. Here the CDR3 DNA reads TGCGCCAGCAGCCAAGGGGGGCTTGGCCATGGAGAGACCCAGTACTTC. It yields the protein CASSQGGLGHGETQYF.

The J gene is TRBJ2-2, the V gene TRBV7-6; D gene ambiguous. Germline V gene sequence: CDR1 SGHVS, CDR2 FNYEAQ. The ends were cut back, 2 bases at V and 2 bases at J, with 9 bases in the middle. This CDR3 is built from 15 residues. The CDR3 loop reads CASSLLLQNTGELFF. The CDR3 coding sequence is TGTGCCAGCAGCTTATTGCTTCAAAACACCGGGGAGCTGTTTTTT.

The J gene is TRBJ2-7, the V gene TRBV20-1; 8 bases map to TRBD2. The CDR3 is 16 residues long. Germline V lookup: CDR1 DFQATT, CDR2 SNEGSKA (reference sequence). The V and J ends lost 1 base and 4 bases, in that order; junction bases with no gene match: 12. CDR3 in amino acids: CSARGISGTDEYEQYF. In nucleotides, the CDR3 is TGCAGTGCTAGAGGAATTAGCGGGACCGACGAATACGAGCAGTACTTC.

This clonotype was seen many times. The chain joins TRBV18 to TRBJ2-6; D is uncertain. This CDR3 region has 13 residues. V was pared by 3 bases and J by 0 bases, with 0 bases between. Germline V gene lookup returns CDR1 KGHSH and CDR2 LQKENI. Here the CDR3 DNA reads TGTGCCAGCTCACCCTCTGGGGCCAACGTCCTGACTTTC. Protein product: CASSPSGANVLTF.

The chain uses TRBV4-1 and TRBJ2-2, with a possible D match to TRBD2 (6 bases). V was cut by 9 bases and J by 5 bases, with 13 bases left in between. The CDR3 extends over 13 amino acids. Germline-derived CDR1 and CDR2 are MGHRA and YSYEKL. The CDR3 sequence is CASRRGDTGELFF. The CDR3 DNA follows: TGCGCCAGTAGACGCGGGGATACCGGGGAGCTGTTTTTT.

This chain joins TRBV10-3 and TRBJ2-7, with 10 bases that match TRBD2. The length of the CDR3 is 13 residues. Germline values: CDR1 ENHRY, CDR2 SYGVKD. Trimming cost V 7 bases and J 5 bases; bases outside gene matches: 5. CDR3 amino acids: CAIKASGSDEQYF. The DNA of the CDR3 is TGTGCCATCAAGGCTAGCGGGAGCGACGAGCAGTACTTC.

In this sample, this clonotype turned up many times. The chain links TRBV15 to TRBJ2-5; 8 nucleotides agree with TRBD2. Germline trimming cut 5 bases from V and 8 bases from J; bases unmatched to any gene: 16. The germline V gene has CDR1 LNHNV and CDR2 YYDKDF (reference sequence). This CDR3 is 16 amino acids long. This chain's CDR3 is CATSGRLPGRVETQYF. The CDR3, as DNA: TGTGCCACCAGCGGCCGACTTCCCGGGAGGGTCGAAACCCAGTACTTC.

The rearrangement uses TRBV12-3 or TRBV12-4 and TRBJ1-3, with a possible D match to TRBD1 (6 bases). This CDR3 has 16 residues. The germline V and J ends were trimmed by 2 bases and 3 bases, with 14 bases remaining between them. The CDR3 bases are TGTGCCAGCAGTTTATGGGGGGCAGGGTATGGAAACACCATATATTTT. Its protein is CASSLWGAGYGNTIYF.

This clonotype was picked up a small number of times. This rearrangement joins TRBV29-1 to TRBJ2-3, with 7 nucleotides matching TRBD2. This CDR3 has 12 amino acids. Germline V gives CDR1 SQVTM, CDR2 ANQGSEA. V dropped 6 bases and J dropped 6; count of bases not matched to a gene: 6. The CDR3 here is CSVLRGDDTQYF. The CDR3 DNA reads TGCAGCGTACTTCGGGGGGACGATACGCAGTATTTT.

This clonotype turned up a few times. V is TRBV24-1 and J is TRBJ2-1, with 8 nucleotides matching TRBD2. Germline CDR1 and CDR2: KGHDR and SFDVKD. Losses at the gene ends were 9 bases for V and 6 bases for J; bases not matched to a gene: 9. There are 14 residues in the CDR3. The CDR3 reads CATHPGGAGNEQFF. CDR3 bases: TGTGCCACCCACCCCGGGGGGGCTGGCAATGAGCAGTTCTTC.

The J gene is TRBJ2-7, the V gene TRBV20-1; D is uncertain. Germline CDR1 is DFQATT and CDR2 is SNEGSKA (reference sequence). The CDR3 covers 10 residues. The CDR3 bases are TGCAGCGCTCTTTTAAACGAGCAGTACTTC. Its translation: CSALLNEQYF.